Below are 2 T cell receptor beta chains sequenced from a single sample in a study of neoadjuvant anti-PD-1 for oral cavity cancer. Here immunoSEQ multiplex PCR was the method, and the copy in TCRdb shows in-frame clones only, minus some. The sample lists more than 5,000 clones; 55% to 70% were seen once. The specimen comprised tumor tissue, sampled before nivolumab (anti-PD-1) treatment. The receptors come from a person between 40 and 80 years old with oral cavity squamous cell carcinoma.

This clone has a handful of counts. This chain uses TRBV15 with TRBJ1-5; D perhaps matches TRBD1 (6 bases). CDR1 is LNHNV and CDR2 is YYDKDF in the germline V gene (reference sequence). The CDR3 has 18 amino acids. Between the trimmed V and J ends, which lost 1 base and 1 base, there was a span of 17 bases. CDR3 nucleotides: TGTGCCACCAGCAGAGCCATCAGGGGATGGGGCAGCAATCAGCCCCAGCATTTT. This gives the protein CATSRAIRGWGSNQPQHF. The entire variable domain, with the rest obtained from reference TRBV15 and TRBJ1-5, is as follows: DAMVIQNPRYQVTQFGKPVTLSCSQTLNHNVMYWYQQKSSQAPKLLFHYYDKDFNNEADTPDNFQSRRPNTSFCFLDIRSPGLGDTAMYLCATSRAIRGWGSNQPQHFGDGTRLSIL.

The chain combines TRBV6-1 with TRBJ1-3, with 7 bases fitting TRBD1. Per the germline V gene, CDR1 is MNHNS and CDR2 is SASEGT. The CDR3 contains 15 residues. V lost 5 bases, J lost 0 bases, and 4 bases stayed unmatched. The CDR3 loop is CASSMGQFSGNTIYF. The CDR3 bases are TGTGCCAGCAGTATGGGACAGTTCTCTGGAAACACCATATATTTT.